Detailed here is one T cell receptor (beta chain). This sample was taken from a study of T cell changes during pregnancy in multiple sclerosis. The data were produced by immunoSEQ multiplex PCR, yet TCRdb's version contains in-frame clones alone and is incomplete. Of 80,000 or so clones in the sample, 85% to 95% are singletons; the top ten hold 0.8% to 1%. The CDR3 runs to 15 residues. Trimming took 1 base from V and 5 from J; bases not matched to a gene: 5. Germline V gene lookup returns CDR1 SEHNR and CDR2 FQNEAQ (reference sequence). This receptor was obtained from a female donor in good health, enrolled as a control in a pregnancy study. This chain connects TRBV7-9 to TRBJ1-2; 9 bases are shared with TRBD1. This specimen was peripheral blood, taken in the second trimester of pregnancy. In nucleotides, the CDR3 is TGTGCCAGCAGCTTAGGACAGGGGGGTTTATATGGCTACACCTTC. This encodes CASSLGQGGLYGYTF.